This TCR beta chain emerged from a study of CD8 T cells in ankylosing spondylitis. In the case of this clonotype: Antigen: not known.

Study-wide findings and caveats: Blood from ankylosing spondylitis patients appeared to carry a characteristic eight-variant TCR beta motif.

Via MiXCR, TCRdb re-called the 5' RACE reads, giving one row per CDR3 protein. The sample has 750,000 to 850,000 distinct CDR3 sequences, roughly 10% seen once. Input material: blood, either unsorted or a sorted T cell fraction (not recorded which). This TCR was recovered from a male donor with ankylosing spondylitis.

In nucleotides, the CDR3 is TGTGCCAGCAGCCCAACCTGGGGAGGCTACACCTTC. As protein: CASSPTWGGYTF. V gene TRBV5-8 combines with J gene TRBJ1-2; no clear D gene. The CDR3 contains 12 residues. V gave up 4 bases and J gave up 8 bases, with 12 bases separating them. In germline, CDR1 is SGHTS, CDR2 YDEGEE. Full variable domain (missing parts from reference TRBV5-8 and TRBJ1-2): EAGVTQSPTHLIKTRGQQATLRCSPISGHTSVYWYQQALGLGLQFLLWYDEGEERNRGNFPPRFSGRQFPNYSSELNVNALELEDSALYLCASSPTWGGYTFGSGTRLTVV.